The 6 T cell receptor beta chains listed next were all sequenced from one sample in a study of T cells in Graves' hyperthyroidism and ophthalmopathy. Amplification of TCR beta CDR3 regions used RNA as the template. The TCR CDR3 first-round RT-PCR relied on the HTBI primer set. Using its own MiXCR run on the multiplex PCR reads, TCRdb lists one record per CDR3 protein. This repertoire shows 500,000 to 800,000 distinct CDR3 sequences, 45% found once; its top ten account for less than 9.5%. Sequencing was done on a sample of peripheral blood or thyroid tissue (not recorded which). These receptor sequences come from an adult man with Graves' disease, either hyperthyroidism or ophthalmopathy (not recorded which).

The chain combines TRBV9 with TRBJ1-1, with a possible D match to TRBD1 (5 bases). V was trimmed by 3 bases and J by 4 bases, leaving 13 bases between them. Germline loops: CDR1 SGDLS, CDR2 YYNGEE. The CDR3 is 14 amino acids. This CDR3 reads CASSAGVIGTEAFF. CDR3 coding DNA: TGTGCCAGCAGCGCGGGGGTAATTGGCACTGAAGCTTTCTTT.

This clonotype was seen a handful of times. The rearrangement links TRBV9 to TRBJ2-7; D uncertain. CDR1 and CDR2 from the germline V gene are SGDLS and YYNGEE. Trimming took 4 bases from V and 2 from J, leaving 13 bases between them. The CDR3 is 14 amino acids. The DNA for the CDR3 is TGTGCCAGCAGCTTGTTCCGGGTTACCTACGAGCAGTACTTC. As protein: CASSLFRVTYEQYF.

This clonotype has just a few counts. The chain couples TRBV19 to TRBJ1-1; no definite D call. The V and J ends lost 6 bases and 0 bases respectively, with 11 bases between them. Germline lookup yields CDR1 LNHDA and CDR2 SQIVND (reference sequence). This CDR3 is built from 14 residues. The chain's CDR3 is CASSSFEVNTEAFF. Written as DNA, the CDR3 is TGTGCCAGTAGCTCCTTTGAGGTGAACACTGAAGCTTTCTTT.

This clonotype appeared a few times. The CDR3: CASTHDGRGASPLHF. CDR3 nucleotide sequence: TGTGCCAGCACCCACGACGGCAGGGGGGCTTCACCCCTCCACTTT. The chain carries TRBV6-5 and TRBJ1-6; 7 bases are a match to TRBD1. This CDR3 has 15 amino acids. With V trimmed by 7 bases and J by 9 bases, 12 bases remained unmatched. CDR1 MNHEY and CDR2 SVGAGI come from the germline V gene.

The chain employs TRBV29-1 and TRBJ1-2; D remains unclear. Germline V lookup: CDR1 SQVTM, CDR2 ANQGSEA. This CDR3 comprises 11 residues. V was clipped by 3 bases and J by 3 bases, with 5 bases between them. The DNA for the CDR3 is TGCAGCGTTGACACCGACTATGGCTACACCTTC. Translating gives CSVDTDYGYTF. Together with reference TRBV29-1 and TRBJ1-2, the CDR3 gives the full variable domain: SAVISQKPSRDICQRGTSLTIQCQVDSQVTMMFWYRQQPGQSLTLIATANQGSEATYESGFVIDKFPISRPNLTFSTLTVSNMSPEDSSIYLCSVDTDYGYTFGSGTRLTVV.

This clonotype was observed at least ten times. The J gene is TRBJ2-7, the V gene TRBV29-1; D not certain. V was trimmed by 4 bases and J by 0 bases, leaving 13 bases between them. Germline V lookup: CDR1 SQVTM, CDR2 ANQGSEA. This CDR3 has 14 amino acids. The CDR3: CSVGDPGSSYEQYF. CDR3 bases: TGCAGCGTTGGGGATCCGGGCAGCTCCTACGAGCAGTACTTC.